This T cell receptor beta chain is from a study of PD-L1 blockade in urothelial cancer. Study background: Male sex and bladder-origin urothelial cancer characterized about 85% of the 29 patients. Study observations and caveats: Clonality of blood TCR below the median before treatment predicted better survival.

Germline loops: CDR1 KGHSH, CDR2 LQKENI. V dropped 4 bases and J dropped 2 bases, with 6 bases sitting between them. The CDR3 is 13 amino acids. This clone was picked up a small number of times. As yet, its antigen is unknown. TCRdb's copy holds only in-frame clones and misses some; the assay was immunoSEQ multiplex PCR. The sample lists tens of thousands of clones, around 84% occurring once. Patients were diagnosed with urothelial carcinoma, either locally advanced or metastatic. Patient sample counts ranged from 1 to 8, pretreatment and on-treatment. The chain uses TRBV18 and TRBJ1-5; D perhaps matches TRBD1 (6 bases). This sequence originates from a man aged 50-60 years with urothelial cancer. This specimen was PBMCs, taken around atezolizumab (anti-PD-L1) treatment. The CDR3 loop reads CASSRQGNQPQHF. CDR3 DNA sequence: TGTGCCAGCTCACGACAGGGCAATCAGCCCCAGCATTTT.